This T cell receptor beta chain was obtained from a study of blood T cell repertoires in COVID-19. Study summary: Researchers got acute and convalescent COVID-19 samples from the United States, Italy and Spain. Sources were T cells, B-cell-depleted T cells, or PBMCs; the material itself was cDNA or gDNA.

With V trimmed by 5 bases and J by 8 bases, 14 bases remained unmatched. Germline V gene data show CDR1 as SGHTA and CDR2 as FQGNSA. This CDR3 comprises 15 residues. As handled by the study authors: Reference gene primer amplification in the assay estimated nucleated cell counts. This table comes from immunoSEQ multiplex PCR, and its TCRdb copy is limited to in-frame clones, with some not included. The DNA gave D and trimming, while V, J and clone size come from that table. The sample carries approximately 200,000 clones, around 84% recorded once. Sequenced: peripheral blood. This sequence was found in a woman of 80 years or more with COVID-19, enrolled during active disease. The rearrangement joins TRBV7-2 to TRBJ1-2; TRBD1 agrees at 7 bases. The CDR3 bases are TGTGCCAGCAGCATCCAAACAGGGGCCCCTGGGGGCTACACCTTC. Encoded protein: CASSIQTGAPGGYTF.